The text below deals with one TCR beta chain. The source of the sample is a study of technical replicates of blood from a handful of donors. Profiling relied on immunoSEQ multiplex PCR, and the TCRdb table lists in-frame clones only, not all of them. The sample yields 15,000 or so clones, about 82% seen once. The source of this sequence is a human donor in good health. The sequenced sample consisted of PBMCs.

The CDR3: CASSEGLVPYEQYF. The CDR3, as DNA: TGCGCCAGCAGCGAAGGACTGGTTCCCTACGAGCAGTACTTC. The chain joins TRBV5-1 to TRBJ2-7, with D possibly TRBD2 on 5 matching bases. The V gene's germline CDR1 is SGHRS and CDR2 YFSETQ. The V end lost 4 bases, the J end lost 2 bases, and 13 bases lay between the germline ends. This CDR3 is 14 amino acids long.